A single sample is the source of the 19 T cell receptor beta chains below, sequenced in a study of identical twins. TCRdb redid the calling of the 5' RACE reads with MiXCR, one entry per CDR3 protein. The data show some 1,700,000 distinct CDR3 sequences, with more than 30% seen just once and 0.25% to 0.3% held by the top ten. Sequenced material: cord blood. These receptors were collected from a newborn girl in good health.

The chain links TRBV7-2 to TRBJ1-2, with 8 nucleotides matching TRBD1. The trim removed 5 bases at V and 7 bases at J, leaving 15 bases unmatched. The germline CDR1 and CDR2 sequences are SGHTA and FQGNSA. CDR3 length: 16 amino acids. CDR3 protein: CASSPRVRRGRFGYTF. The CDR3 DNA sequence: TGTGCCAGCAGCCCGCGTGTGCGCAGGGGGCGGTTTGGCTACACCTTC.

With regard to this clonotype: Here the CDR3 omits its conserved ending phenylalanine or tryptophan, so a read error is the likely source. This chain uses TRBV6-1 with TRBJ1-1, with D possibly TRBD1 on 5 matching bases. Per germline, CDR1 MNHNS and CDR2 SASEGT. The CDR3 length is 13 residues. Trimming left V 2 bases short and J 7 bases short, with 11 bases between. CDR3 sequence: CASSEPAGGEAFV. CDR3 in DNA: TGTGCCAGCAGTGAACCGGCTGGGGGTGAAGCTTTCGTT.

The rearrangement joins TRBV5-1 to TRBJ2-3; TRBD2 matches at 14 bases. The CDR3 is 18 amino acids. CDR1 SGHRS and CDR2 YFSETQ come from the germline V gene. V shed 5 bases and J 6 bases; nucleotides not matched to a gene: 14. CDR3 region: CASSGARLAGGPRDTQYF. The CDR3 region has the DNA TGCGCCAGCAGTGGAGCACGACTAGCGGGAGGGCCCAGGGATACGCAGTATTTT.

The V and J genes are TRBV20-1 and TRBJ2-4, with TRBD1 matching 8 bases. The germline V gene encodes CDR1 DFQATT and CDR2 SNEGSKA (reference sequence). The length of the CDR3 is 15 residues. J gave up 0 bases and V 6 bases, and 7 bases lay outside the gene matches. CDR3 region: CSADRVPLAKNIQYF. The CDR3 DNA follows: TGCAGTGCGGACAGGGTGCCCCTAGCCAAAAACATTCAGTACTTC.

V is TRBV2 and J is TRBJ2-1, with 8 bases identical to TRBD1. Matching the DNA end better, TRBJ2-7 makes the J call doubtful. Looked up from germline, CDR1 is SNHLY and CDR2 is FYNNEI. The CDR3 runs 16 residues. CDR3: CASSGQGSGSYNEQYF. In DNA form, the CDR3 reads TGTGCCAGCAGTGGACAGGGGTCGGGGTCCTACAATGAGCAGTACTTC.

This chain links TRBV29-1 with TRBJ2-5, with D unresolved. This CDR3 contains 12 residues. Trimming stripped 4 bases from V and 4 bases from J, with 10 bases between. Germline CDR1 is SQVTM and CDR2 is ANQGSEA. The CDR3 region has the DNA TGCAGCGTTGCACAGCCTCCAGAGACCCAGTACTTC. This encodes CSVAQPPETQYF.

CDR3 bases: TGTGCCAGCAGTTTATCCCGGCGGGCCGTTTACAATGAGCAGTTCTTC. It is translated as CASSLSRRAVYNEQFF. The chain combines TRBV28 with TRBJ2-1, with D perhaps matching TRBD2 (5 bases). Germline values: CDR1 MDHEN, CDR2 SYDVKM. The CDR3 is 16 amino acids. The V end lost 1 base, the J end lost 4 bases, and 14 bases lay between the germline ends.

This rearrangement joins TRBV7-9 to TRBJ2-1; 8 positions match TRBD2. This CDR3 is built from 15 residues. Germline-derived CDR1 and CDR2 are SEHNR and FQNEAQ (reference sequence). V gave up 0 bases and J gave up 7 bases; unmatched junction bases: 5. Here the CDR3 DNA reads TGTGCCAGCAGCTTAGCCGGGGGGGGCCGGAATGAGCAGTTCTTC. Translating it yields CASSLAGGGRNEQFF.

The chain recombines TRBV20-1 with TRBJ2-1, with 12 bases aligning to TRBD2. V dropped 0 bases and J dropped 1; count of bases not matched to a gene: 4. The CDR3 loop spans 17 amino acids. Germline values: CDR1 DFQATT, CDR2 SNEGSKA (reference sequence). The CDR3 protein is CSARDFTSGRSYNEQFF. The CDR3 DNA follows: TGCAGTGCTAGAGATTTTACTAGCGGGAGGTCCTACAATGAGCAGTTCTTC.

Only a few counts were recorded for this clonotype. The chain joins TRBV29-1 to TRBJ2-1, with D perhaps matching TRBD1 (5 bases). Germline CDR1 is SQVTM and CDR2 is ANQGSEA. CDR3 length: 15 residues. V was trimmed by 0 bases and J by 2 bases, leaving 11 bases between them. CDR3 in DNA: TGCAGCGTTGAAGACAGGGTAGGGGCCTACAATGAGCAGTTCTTC. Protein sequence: CSVEDRVGAYNEQFF.

In nucleotides, the CDR3 is TGCAGTGCTAGAAAGGACAGGAGAGGAGGCACAGATACGCAGTATTTT. It encodes CSARKDRRGGTDTQYF. The J gene is TRBJ2-3, the V gene TRBV20-1, with 7 bases lining up with TRBD1. Trimming removed 2 bases from V and 1 base from J; junction bases left unmatched: 9. Germline V lookup: CDR1 DFQATT, CDR2 SNEGSKA (reference sequence). This CDR3 comprises 16 residues.

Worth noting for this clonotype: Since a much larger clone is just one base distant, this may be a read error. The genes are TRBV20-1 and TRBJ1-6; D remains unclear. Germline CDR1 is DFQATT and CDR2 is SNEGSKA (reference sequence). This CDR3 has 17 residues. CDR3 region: CSARDPSAPLGNPPLHF. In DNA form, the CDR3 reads TGCAGTGCTAGAGATCCGTCAGCGCCGTTGGGTAATCCACCCCTCCACTTT.

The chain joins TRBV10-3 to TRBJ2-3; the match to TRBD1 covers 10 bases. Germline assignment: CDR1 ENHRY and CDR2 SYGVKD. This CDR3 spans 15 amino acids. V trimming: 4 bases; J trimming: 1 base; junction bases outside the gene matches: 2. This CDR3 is CAISAGTGGTDTQYF. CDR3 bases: TGTGCCATCAGTGCCGGGACAGGGGGCACAGATACGCAGTATTTT.

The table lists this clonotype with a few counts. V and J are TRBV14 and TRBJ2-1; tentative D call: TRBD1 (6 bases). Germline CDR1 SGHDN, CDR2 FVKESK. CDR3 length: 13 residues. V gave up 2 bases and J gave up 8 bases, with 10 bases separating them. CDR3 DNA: TGTGCCAGCAGCCAAAGGGGGTACCATGAGCAGTTCTTC. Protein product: CASSQRGYHEQFF. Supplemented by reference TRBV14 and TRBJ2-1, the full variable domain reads EAGVTQFPSHSVIEKGQTVTLRCDPISGHDNLYWYRRVMGKEIKFLLHFVKESKQDESGMPNNRFLAERTGGTYSTLKVQPAELEDSGVYFCASSQRGYHEQFFGPGTRLTVL.

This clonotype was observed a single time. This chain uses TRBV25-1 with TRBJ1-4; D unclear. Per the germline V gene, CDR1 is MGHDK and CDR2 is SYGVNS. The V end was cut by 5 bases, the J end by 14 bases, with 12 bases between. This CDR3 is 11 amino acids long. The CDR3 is CASSRADRLFF. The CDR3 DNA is TGTGCCAGCAGTAGGGCCGATCGGCTGTTTTTT.

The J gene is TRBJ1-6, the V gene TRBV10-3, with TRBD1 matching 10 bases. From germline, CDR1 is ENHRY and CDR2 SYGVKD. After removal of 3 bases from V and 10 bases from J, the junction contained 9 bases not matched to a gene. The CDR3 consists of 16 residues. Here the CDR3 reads CAISEQLGQGWSPLHF. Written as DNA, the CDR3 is TGTGCCATCAGTGAACAATTGGGACAGGGGTGGTCACCCCTCCACTTT.

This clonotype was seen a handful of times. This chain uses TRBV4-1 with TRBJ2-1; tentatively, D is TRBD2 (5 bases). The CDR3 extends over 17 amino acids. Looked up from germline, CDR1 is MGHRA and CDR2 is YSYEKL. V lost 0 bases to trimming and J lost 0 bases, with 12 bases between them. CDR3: CASSQDYVGSSYNEQFF. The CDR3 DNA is TGCGCCAGCAGCCAAGATTATGTGGGGAGCTCCTACAATGAGCAGTTCTTC.

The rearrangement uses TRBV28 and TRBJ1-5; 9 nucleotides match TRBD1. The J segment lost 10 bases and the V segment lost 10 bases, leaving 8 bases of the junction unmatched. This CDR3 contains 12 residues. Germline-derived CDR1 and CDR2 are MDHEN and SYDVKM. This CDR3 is CATSGQGKPQHF. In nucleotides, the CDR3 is TGTGCCACCTCAGGACAGGGGAAACCCCAGCATTTT.

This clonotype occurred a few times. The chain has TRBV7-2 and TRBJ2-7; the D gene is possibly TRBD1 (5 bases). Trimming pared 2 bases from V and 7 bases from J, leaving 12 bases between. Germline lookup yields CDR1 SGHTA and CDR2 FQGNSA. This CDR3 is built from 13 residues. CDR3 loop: CASSLMGYREQYF. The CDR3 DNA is TGTGCCAGCAGCTTAATGGGATACAGGGAGCAGTACTTC.